This T cell receptor (beta chain) came from a study of T cells expressing NK-cell markers. Overall study context: HCMV seropositivity marked seven of the eight sequenced donors; one was seronegative.

Germline CDR1 is SEHNR and CDR2 is FQNEAQ (reference sequence). The CDR3 consists of 13 residues. TCRdb processed the 5' RACE reads again and assigns one entry to each CDR3 protein, with no DNA. Recorded for this sample: fewer than 550,000 distinct CDR3 sequences. Sequenced input: blood T cells: a sorted CD56 or NKG2C T cell subset, CD4+ or CD8+ T cells, or bulk PBMC T cells (not recorded which). The receptor's source is a woman aged 50 to 65 in good health. This chain links TRBV7-9 with TRBJ2-1. CDR3: CASSLVLRSEQFF.